The next 5 T cell receptor beta chains were all read from a single sample in a study of lymphopenia after photon versus proton radiotherapy. The protocol was immunoSEQ multiplex PCR, while the TCRdb copy is restricted to in-frame clones and leaves out a portion. This sample has about 45,000 clones, with 65% to 90% found just once. The sequences come from peripheral blood, collected from a patient treated with photon-based radiotherapy. The receptors shown here come from a man between 35 and 55 years old with gastric cancer.

The chain employs TRBV19 and TRBJ1-2; no reliable D call. The CDR3 totals 13 residues. Germline V gives CDR1 LNHDA, CDR2 SQIVND (reference sequence). Trimming shortened V by 4 bases and J by 2 bases, and 8 bases separated the two germline ends. CDR3 loop: CASSKVPNYGYTF. CDR3 DNA: TGTGCCAGTAGTAAAGTCCCCAACTATGGCTACACCTTC.

J is TRBJ1-6 and V is TRBV6-1; D uncertain. Trimming pared 3 bases from V and 6 bases from J, leaving 12 bases between. Germline-derived CDR1 and CDR2 are MNHNS and SASEGT. This CDR3 region has 15 residues. The CDR3 region is CASSDGPLGNSPLHF. CDR3 DNA: TGTGCCAGCAGTGACGGACCTCTCGGTAATTCACCCCTCCACTTT.

This chain uses TRBV5-1 with TRBJ2-3; weak D call: TRBD1 (5 bases). The CDR3 consists of 14 residues. V lost 4 bases to trimming and J lost 5 bases, with 14 bases between them. Germline assignment: CDR1 SGHRS and CDR2 YFSETQ. The CDR3 coding sequence is TGCGCCAGCAGCGGGGCCCCTCCCAAAGATACGCAGTATTTT. It specifies CASSGAPPKDTQYF.

The rearrangement joins TRBV5-1 to TRBJ1-1; 10 nucleotides agree with TRBD1. Unmatched junction bases numbered 12, after V lost 4 bases and J lost 3 bases. CDR3 length: 17 residues. Germline-derived CDR1 and CDR2 are SGHRS and YFSETQ. The CDR3 sequence: CASSPRDRGPLDTEAFF. The CDR3 region has the DNA TGCGCCAGCAGCCCCCGGGACAGGGGCCCCTTGGACACTGAAGCTTTCTTT.

V and J are TRBV28 and TRBJ1-4; D possibly corresponds to TRBD1 (6 bases). The V gene lost 3 bases and the J gene lost 2 bases, with 10 bases spanning the gap. Germline CDR1 MDHEN, CDR2 SYDVKM. The CDR3 runs to 15 residues. This CDR3 reads CASSLGDTTNEKLFF. The DNA of the CDR3 is TGTGCCAGCAGTTTGGGGGACACCACTAATGAAAAACTGTTTTTT.